Listed below are T cell receptor beta chains from one sample, sequenced in a study of cytomegalovirus exposure and HLA in healthy donors. Repertoires were generated with immunoSEQ multiplex PCR, while TCRdb's copy carries only in-frame clones and drops some. The repertoire holds 280,000 or so clones, 70% to 90% seen once, with roughly 0.93% in the top ten. Sequenced material: PBMCs. Source of these receptors: a woman between 18 and 29 years old in good health and CMV-seronegative. Each CDR3 is given with its conserved first and last residue. The D gene is left open where the match is weak. A clone size is listed for some rows: how often the clone was seen (once, few, many), or a class if it is expanded.

V	size	J	D	CDR3	DNA
TRBV30	.	TRBJ1-1	.	CAWVPLAGGVTEAFF	TGTGCCTGGGTCCCCCTTGCAGGAGGAGTAACTGAAGCTTTCTTT
TRBV2	.	TRBJ2-5	.	CASYVGGGRTQYF	TGTGCCAGCTATGTGGGAGGTGGGAGGACCCAGTACTTC
TRBV15	.	TRBJ2-5	.	CATSSGRQSQETQYF	TGTGCCACCAGCAGTGGAAGACAGAGCCAAGAGACCCAGTACTTC
TRBV7-3	.	TRBJ2-1	TRBD2	CASSLFPSGSSYNEQFF	TGTGCCAGCAGCTTATTCCCTAGCGGGAGCTCCTACAATGAGCAGTTCTTC
TRBV5-1	.	TRBJ2-5	.	CASSKSGTPNSYQETQYF	TGCGCCAGCAGCAAGAGTGGGACTCCCAACTCTTACCAAGAGACCCAGTACTTC
TRBV5-6	.	TRBJ2-1	.	CASSLGGGSYNEQFF	TGTGCCAGCAGCTTGGGAGGAGGCTCCTACAATGAGCAGTTCTTC
TRBV27	.	TRBJ1-2	.	CASSLSGGGYTF	TGTGCCAGCAGTTTAAGCGGGGGTGGCTACACCTTC
TRBV9	.	TRBJ2-3	TRBD2	CASSARGGESTDTQYF	TGTGCCAGCAGCGCCCGGGGGGGGGAGAGCACAGATACGCAGTATTTT
TRBV7-9	.	TRBJ1-1	.	CASSLGYSEAFF	TGTGCCAGCAGCTTAGGATACTCTGAAGCTTTCTTT
TRBV30	.	TRBJ2-7	.	CAWSTGVGPYEQYF	TGTGCCTGGAGTACGGGGGTAGGTCCCTACGAGCAGTACTTC
TRBV7-3	.	TRBJ2-5	.	CASSVLGGAAQETQYF	TGTGCCAGCTCAGTCCTCGGGGGAGCAGCACAAGAGACCCAGTACTTC
TRBV25-1	.	TRBJ2-1	TRBD2	CASSEWAVLASSEQFF	TGTGCCAGCAGTGAATGGGCGGTACTAGCGAGTAGTGAGCAGTTCTTC
TRBV29-1	.	TRBJ2-1	TRBD2	CSVEPRLAFNEQFF	TGCAGCGTTGAACCCCGACTAGCGTTCAATGAGCAGTTCTTC
TRBV13	.	TRBJ1-2	TRBD1	CASSRTGGFFRDGYTF	TGTGCCAGCAGCCGGACAGGGGGCTTTTTCAGGGATGGCTACACCTTC
TRBV28	.	TRBJ2-7	.	CASSSSDSGVSYEQYF	TGTGCCAGCAGTTCTAGTGACTCGGGGGTCTCCTACGAGCAGTACTTC
TRBV7-9	.	TRBJ1-1	.	CASADWNAEAFF	TGTGCCAGCGCGGACTGGAACGCTGAAGCTTTCTTT
TRBV11-2	.	TRBJ2-7	TRBD2	CASSFGGGLYEQYF	TGTGCCAGCAGCTTCGGGGGGGGGTTATACGAGCAGTACTTC
TRBV7-6	.	TRBJ2-2	TRBD1	CASSLEFQGVGELFF	TGTGCCAGCAGCTTAGAATTCCAGGGGGTCGGGGAGCTGTTTTTT
TRBV5-4	.	TRBJ2-3	TRBD1	CASSSKLGTGDSSSTDTQYF	TGTGCCAGCAGCTCAAAGCTGGGGACAGGGGATTCCTCTAGCACAGATACGCAGTATTTT
TRBV13	.	TRBJ2-7	.	CASRYYQGYEQYF	TGTGCCAGCAGGTATTATCAGGGCTACGAGCAGTACTTC
TRBV4-1	.	TRBJ2-3	.	CASSQVVIARDTQYF	TGCGCCAGCAGCCAAGTAGTGATAGCGCGAGATACGCAGTATTTT
TRBV10-2	few	TRBJ1-3	TRBD1	CASGSLGQGNTIYF	TGCGCCAGCGGAAGCCTAGGACAGGGGAACACCATATATTTT
TRBV29-1	.	TRBJ2-3	.	CSPGTSTDTQYF	TGCAGCCCGGGGACTAGCACAGATACGCAGTATTTT
TRBV5-6	.	TRBJ1-1	.	CASSWSILGGWGEAFF	TGTGCCAGCAGCTGGAGTATTCTAGGGGGTTGGGGTGAAGCTTTCTTT
TRBV4-1	.	TRBJ2-2	TRBD2	CASSQKPGGVTGELFF	TGCGCCAGCAGCCAAAAACCGGGGGGGGTCACCGGGGAGCTGTTTTTT
TRBV18	.	TRBJ2-2	.	CASSPSGNTGELFF	TGTGCCAGCTCACCATCGGGAAACACCGGGGAGCTGTTTTTT
TRBV28	.	TRBJ1-5	TRBD1	CASSPTGGAGNQPQHF	TGTGCCAGCAGTCCGACAGGGGGCGCGGGCAATCAGCCCCAGCATTTT
TRBV30	.	TRBJ1-6	.	CAWSVQAAYNSPLHF	TGTGCCTGGAGTGTACAGGCAGCCTATAATTCACCCCTCCACTTT
TRBV14	.	TRBJ1-1	TRBD1	CASSQDSWGQASEAFF	TGTGCCAGCAGCCAAGATTCGTGGGGACAGGCATCTGAAGCTTTCTTT
TRBV6-1	.	TRBJ1-3	.	CASSDAGRVRNTIYF	TGTGCCAGCAGTGATGCAGGGAGGGTTAGAAACACCATATATTTT
TRBV7-9	.	TRBJ2-7	.	CASSLGLWQYF	TGTGCCAGCAGCCTCGGACTCTGGCAGTACTTC